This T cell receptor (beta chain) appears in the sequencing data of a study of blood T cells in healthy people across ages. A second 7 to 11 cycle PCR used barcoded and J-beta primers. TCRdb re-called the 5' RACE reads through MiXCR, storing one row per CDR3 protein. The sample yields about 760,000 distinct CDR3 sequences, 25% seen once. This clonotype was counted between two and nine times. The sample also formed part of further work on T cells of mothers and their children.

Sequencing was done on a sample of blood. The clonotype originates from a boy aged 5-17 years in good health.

The CDR3 region is CSASPSGPYNEQFF. CDR3 DNA: TGCAGTGCTAGTCCGAGCGGACCCTACAATGAGCAGTTCTTC. The chain combines TRBV20-1 with TRBJ2-1; D is possibly TRBD2 (5 bases). The CDR3 loop spans 14 amino acids. Germline lookup yields CDR1 DFQATT and CDR2 SNEGSKA (reference sequence). V was clipped by 3 bases and J by 2 bases, with 11 bases between them.